This TCR beta chain derives from a study of early T cells in non-severe SARS-CoV-2 infection. TCRdb used MiXCR to reprocess the 5' RACE reads, holding one entry per CDR3 protein. The profile shows 25,000 to 30,000 distinct CDR3 sequences, roughly 4.9% of them singletons. V gave up 5 bases and J gave up 10 bases, with 17 bases separating them. Germline V gives CDR1 LNHNV, CDR2 YYDKDF (reference sequence). The CDR3 spans 14 residues. A few counts support this clonotype. The TCR comes from an adult who was a healthcare worker with PCR-confirmed SARS-CoV-2 infection or an uninfected control (not recorded which). Sequenced input: whole blood. The chain combines TRBV15 with TRBJ1-4; possible D gene TRBD1, 5 bases. The CDR3 region has the DNA TGTGCCACCAGCGCGGGGGTGGGCCAGGGAAAACTGTTTTTT. It yields the protein CATSAGVGQGKLFF.